This TCR beta chain is drawn from a study of metastatic and nonmetastatic thyroid tumors. Study-wide background: Repertoires from blood and tumor or nodule tissue of malignant and benign thyroid patients were compared.

In the original processing: Variation in CDR3 across clinicopathological groups served as the basis for constructing a distant-metastasis classifier in papillary thyroid cancer. TCRdb re-called clones via MiXCR from the PCR reads. The V and J calls shown here were made by TCRdb, not taken from the authors' results. This sample yields tens of thousands of clones, of which over 40% are seen a single time; roughly 25% belongs to the top ten. Regarding the study as a whole: Across blood and tumor, TCR beta diversity in malignant thyroid tumors was reportedly significantly higher than in benign nodules.

This CDR3 has 19 residues. CDR1 is MGHRA and CDR2 is YSYEKL in the germline V gene. J lost 3 bases, V lost 4 bases, and 12 bases had no gene match. No treatment had been given to any patient before thyroid surgery. Points on this clone: Its specificity is unknown.

The receptor's source is a male donor with papillary thyroid cancer or a benign thyroid nodule (not recorded which). Some clones in this sample may be carry-over from other donors' samples. V and J are TRBV4-1 and TRBJ2-2; 12 bases map to TRBD2. Sequenced input: tumor tissue. CDR3 nucleotides: TGCGCCAGCAGCCGCACGGTCCTAGCGGGAGGGCCACACACCGGGGAGCTGTTTTTT. Translation gives CASSRTVLAGGPHTGELFF.